The clone carrying this T cell receptor (beta chain) has a single count. The data were taken from a study of blood T cell repertoires in COVID-19. Background on the study: Some COVID-19 samples were acute and others convalescent; all came from the United States, Italy and Spain. PBMCs, B-cell-depleted T cells, or T cells were the source of the cDNA or gDNA that made up the material.

Participant age was roughly 18 to 95 years, and participants resided in roughly 25 US areas. Cohort 3 recovered donors had two negative PCRs, clearance, or symptom resolution. The data were produced by immunoSEQ multiplex PCR, yet TCRdb's version contains in-frame clones alone and is incomplete. In the table there are about 480,000 clones, 75% to 90% of which are singletons. Trimming removed 2 bases from V and 0 bases from J; junction bases left unmatched: 7. The CDR3 sequence is 18 residues long. Per the germline V gene, CDR1 is SGHTA and CDR2 is FQGNSA. The chain links TRBV7-2 to TRBJ2-3; 11 bases fit TRBD2. This TCR derives from an older woman who had recovered from COVID-19. The source material was PBMCs or T cells enriched from blood (not recorded which). The CDR3 nucleotides read TGTGCCAGCAGCTTACTAGCGGGGGGTATTGTTAGCACAGATACGCAGTATTTT. Translated, it gives CASSLLAGGIVSTDTQYF.